These T cell receptor beta chains were read from a single sample in a study of beta chain features in type 1 diabetes. The assay was immunoSEQ multiplex PCR, and TCRdb's table has in-frame clones only and misses some. The table lists about 270,000 clones, around 15% of them singletons. Sequenced input: naive CD4+ T cells from blood. The receptors were gathered from a man younger than 40 with type 1 diabetes. The CDR3 runs from the conserved cysteine through the conserved F or W. The order of the fields is CDR3 DNA, CDR3 protein, clone size, J gene, D gene, V gene. The D gene is left open where the match is weak. Clone size is not always given. Where it is, it says once, few, many or a class for expanded clones.

CDR3 DNA: TGTGCCAGTAGTATACCAGGGGTCAACACTGAAGCTTTCTTT; CDR3 protein: CASSIPGVNTEAFF; clone size: -; J gene: TRBJ1-1; D gene: -; V gene: TRBV19
CDR3 DNA: TGTGCCAGCAGAAAACTAGCGGGAGAGCCCTACAATGAGCAGTTCTTC; CDR3 protein: CASRKLAGEPYNEQFF; clone size: few; J gene: TRBJ2-1; D gene: TRBD2; V gene: TRBV6-6
CDR3 DNA: TGTGCCAGTAGTGTCAGACTAGCGGGAGCGACCTACGAGCAGTACTTC; CDR3 protein: CASSVRLAGATYEQYF; clone size: -; J gene: TRBJ2-7; D gene: TRBD2; V gene: TRBV19
CDR3 DNA: TGTGCCAGCAGCGAATCGACAGTATCGGAGCAGTACTTC; CDR3 protein: CASSESTVSEQYF; clone size: -; J gene: TRBJ2-7; D gene: -; V gene: TRBV14
CDR3 DNA: TGTGCCAGCAGCGAACTAGCGGGAAGTACCGGGGAGCTGTTTTTT; CDR3 protein: CASSELAGSTGELFF; clone size: -; J gene: TRBJ2-2; D gene: TRBD2; V gene: TRBV9
CDR3 DNA: TGCGCCAGCAGCACCCCTAGCGGGACGAACACCGGGGAGCTGTTTTTT; CDR3 protein: CASSTPSGTNTGELFF; clone size: -; J gene: TRBJ2-2; D gene: TRBD2; V gene: TRBV5-1
CDR3 DNA: TGTGCCAGCAGCGCGGGACTAGCGGGAGTCGGTGATGAGCAGTTCTTC; CDR3 protein: CASSAGLAGVGDEQFF; clone size: few; J gene: TRBJ2-1; D gene: TRBD2; V gene: TRBV5-6
CDR3 DNA: TGTGCCAGCAGCCGACTAGCGGGGTCCCGGGAGCAGTACTTC; CDR3 protein: CASSRLAGSREQYF; clone size: few; J gene: TRBJ2-7; D gene: TRBD2; V gene: TRBV11-2
CDR3 DNA: TGTGCCAGCAGCTTAGGCCCGACCGAGGGTTACGAGCAGTACTTC; CDR3 protein: CASSLGPTEGYEQYF; clone size: few; J gene: TRBJ2-7; D gene: -; V gene: TRBV7-2
CDR3 DNA: TGCGCCAGCAGCTTGACCGGGACAGGGTTCTTGGCTTTCTTT; CDR3 protein: CASSLTGTGFLAFF; clone size: -; J gene: TRBJ1-1; D gene: TRBD1; V gene: TRBV5-1
CDR3 DNA: TGTGCCAGCAGGATGACCCAGGGAGGAACTGAAGCTTTCTTT; CDR3 protein: CASRMTQGGTEAFF; clone size: -; J gene: TRBJ1-1; D gene: -; V gene: TRBV5-6
CDR3 DNA: TGTGCCAGCTCACCCCGGACTAGCGGGGGAAGCCGTGGCTCCTACAATGAGCAGTTCTTC; CDR3 protein: CASSPRTSGGSRGSYNEQFF; clone size: -; J gene: TRBJ2-1; D gene: TRBD2; V gene: TRBV18
CDR3 DNA: TGTGCCATCAATCAGGACAGCTGGAATGAGCAGTTCTTC; CDR3 protein: CAINQDSWNEQFF; clone size: few; J gene: TRBJ2-1; D gene: -; V gene: TRBV10-3
CDR3 DNA: TGTGCCAGTAGCCGAGTTGACAGGAATAATCAGCCCCAGCATTTT; CDR3 protein: CASSRVDRNNQPQHF; clone size: -; J gene: TRBJ1-5; D gene: -; V gene: TRBV19
CDR3 DNA: TGTGCCAGCAGCCCCGGCCGGGTAAGCTACGAGCAGTACTTC; CDR3 protein: CASSPGRVSYEQYF; clone size: -; J gene: TRBJ2-7; D gene: -; V gene: TRBV7-8
CDR3 DNA: TGTGCCAGCAGGGACAGGGGCGGGAACTACACCTTC; CDR3 protein: CASRDRGGNYTF; clone size: few; J gene: TRBJ1-2; D gene: TRBD1; V gene: TRBV6-1
CDR3 DNA: TGTGCCAGCAGCTTGAAGCCTAGCCTCGCCCACGAGCAGTACTTC; CDR3 protein: CASSLKPSLAHEQYF; clone size: -; J gene: TRBJ2-7; D gene: -; V gene: TRBV5-6
CDR3 DNA: TGCGCCAGTGTAGCTGGGGCTGGCGAGACCCAGTACTTC; CDR3 protein: CASVAGAGETQYF; clone size: -; J gene: TRBJ2-5; D gene: -; V gene: TRBV5-1
CDR3 DNA: TGCGCCAGCAGCCAAGAGCGGACCGGGACAGGGCGATCCTACGAGCAGTACTTC; CDR3 protein: CASSQERTGTGRSYEQYF; clone size: few; J gene: TRBJ2-7; D gene: TRBD1; V gene: TRBV4-1
CDR3 DNA: TGCGCCAGCAGCCAATCTCCTAGCGGGAGGGCGCATGAGCAGTTCTTC; CDR3 protein: CASSQSPSGRAHEQFF; clone size: -; J gene: TRBJ2-1; D gene: TRBD2; V gene: TRBV4-3
CDR3 DNA: TGTGCCAGCACCTTGGACAGGGGAAGGGAGACCCAGTACTTC; CDR3 protein: CASTLDRGRETQYF; clone size: few; J gene: TRBJ2-5; D gene: TRBD1; V gene: TRBV2
CDR3 DNA: TGTGCCAGCAGTTTGAGCGGGATCGATCTAGAGACCCAGTACTTC; CDR3 protein: CASSLSGIDLETQYF; clone size: few; J gene: TRBJ2-5; D gene: TRBD2; V gene: TRBV28
CDR3 DNA: TGTGCCTGGAATAGATACCAAGGAAACACCATATATTTT; CDR3 protein: CAWNRYQGNTIYF; clone size: -; J gene: TRBJ1-3; D gene: -; V gene: TRBV30
CDR3 DNA: TGTGCCAGCAGCGGACAGACTAACTATGGCTACACCTTC; CDR3 protein: CASSGQTNYGYTF; clone size: -; J gene: TRBJ1-2; D gene: -; V gene: TRBV2
CDR3 DNA: TGTGCCAGCAGCTTATCGGGAGGTAGGAATGAGCAGTTCTTC; CDR3 protein: CASSLSGGRNEQFF; clone size: -; J gene: TRBJ2-1; D gene: TRBD2; V gene: TRBV7-3
CDR3 DNA: TGCGCCAGCAGCTTGGGGGCGTCAGGGCCGCTCTATGGCTACACCTTC; CDR3 protein: CASSLGASGPLYGYTF; clone size: few; J gene: TRBJ1-2; D gene: -; V gene: TRBV5-1
CDR3 DNA: TGTGCCAGCAGTATCGACAGCTACGAGCAGTACTTC; CDR3 protein: CASSIDSYEQYF; clone size: once; J gene: TRBJ2-7; D gene: -; V gene: TRBV2
CDR3 DNA: TGCGCCAGCAGCCAGATAGCGGCTAGTCCTTCCTACGAGCAGTACTTC; CDR3 protein: CASSQIAASPSYEQYF; clone size: -; J gene: TRBJ2-7; D gene: -; V gene: TRBV4-1
CDR3 DNA: TGTGCCAGTAGTGCTAGCGGACGAGATACGCAGTATTTT; CDR3 protein: CASSASGRDTQYF; clone size: few; J gene: TRBJ2-3; D gene: TRBD2; V gene: TRBV19
CDR3 DNA: TGTGCCAGCAGCTTACAGATCTTGATACCTGAAGCTTTCTTT; CDR3 protein: CASSLQILIPEAFF; clone size: -; J gene: TRBJ1-1; D gene: -; V gene: TRBV7-2
CDR3 DNA: TGTGCCAGCAGCTCTGAGACTAGCGGGAGGGAGCAGTTCTTC; CDR3 protein: CASSSETSGREQFF; clone size: few; J gene: TRBJ2-1; D gene: TRBD2; V gene: TRBV5-4
CDR3 DNA: TGTGCCAGCAGCCCCGCGGGGAGGACTAGTGATACGCAGTATTTT; CDR3 protein: CASSPAGRTSDTQYF; clone size: -; J gene: TRBJ2-3; D gene: TRBD2; V gene: TRBV16